The 14 T cell receptor beta chains listed next were all sequenced from one sample in a study of T cells after yellow fever vaccination. TCRdb reanalysed the 5' RACE reads using MiXCR and keeps one entry per CDR3 protein. The sample yields around 590,000 distinct CDR3 sequences, approximately 13% seen once. Sequencing used PBMCs, obtained on the day of the yellow fever booster vaccination. The origin of the receptors is a man aged 25 to 40 who received the YFV17D yellow fever vaccine.

This chain links TRBV5-1 with TRBJ2-1; D gene unclear. V was trimmed by 4 bases and J by 1 base, leaving 12 bases between them. The germline gives CDR1 SGHRS, CDR2 YFSETQ. This CDR3 is built from 15 residues. The DNA for the CDR3 is TGCGCCAGCAGCCCAGCCCCGGGTTCCTACAATGAGCAGTTCTTC. Protein: CASSPAPGSYNEQFF.

The sample holds many counts of this clonotype. The V and J genes are TRBV7-9 and TRBJ2-5; D gene unclear. The CDR3 has 13 residues. Germline values: CDR1 SEHNR, CDR2 FQNEAQ (reference sequence). Trimming removed 5 bases from V and 3 bases from J, with 10 bases in between. This CDR3 reads CASSASDKETQYF. The CDR3 DNA reads as TGTGCCAGCAGCGCTTCAGATAAAGAGACCCAGTACTTC.

There are a few counts of this clonotype. The chain is built from TRBV19 and TRBJ2-1; D remains unclear. The CDR3 spans 19 residues. V lost 3 bases to trimming and J lost 1 base, with 22 bases between them. The germline V gene encodes CDR1 LNHDA and CDR2 SQIVND (reference sequence). The CDR3 loop is CASSIVDLSGIGSYNEQFF. The CDR3 DNA is TGTGCCAGTAGTATCGTTGATCTGAGTGGGATTGGGTCCTACAATGAGCAGTTCTTC.

The chain uses TRBV11-2 and TRBJ1-1; 9 nucleotides match TRBD1. J lost 6 bases, V lost 5 bases, and 10 bases had no gene match. The germline V gene encodes CDR1 SGHAT and CDR2 FQNNGV. This CDR3 comprises 15 residues. CDR3 amino acids: CASSLLRGQGSEAFF. CDR3 bases: TGTGCCAGCAGCCTCCTCAGGGGACAGGGATCTGAAGCTTTCTTT.

This clonotype has just a few counts. V is TRBV7-2 and J is TRBJ2-3; the D gene is possibly TRBD1 (5 bases). CDR3 length: 14 amino acids. Germline-derived CDR1 and CDR2 are SGHTA and FQGNSA. V was trimmed by 4 bases and J by 2 bases, leaving 10 bases between them. CDR3 in DNA: TGTGCCAGCAGCTACGACAGATTCACAGATACGCAGTATTTT. It translates to CASSYDRFTDTQYF.

The DNA of the CDR3 is TGTGCCTGGAGTGCCACCTTGGGAACTGAAGCTTTCTTT. Its protein product is CAWSATLGTEAFF. The chain recombines TRBV30 with TRBJ1-1, with D hard to call. CDR1 and CDR2 from the germline V gene are GTSNPN and SVGIG (reference sequence). V was shortened by 1 base and J by 5 bases, with 11 bases between the two germline ends. This CDR3 contains 13 residues.

Many counts were recorded for this clonotype. The genes are TRBV15 and TRBJ2-1; D is unclear. The CDR3 runs to 13 residues. In germline, CDR1 is LNHNV, CDR2 YYDKDF (reference sequence). Deletions cut 0 bases from V and 6 bases from J, with 6 bases between. The CDR3 sequence is CATSREGLNEQFF. CDR3 bases: TGTGCCACCAGCAGAGAGGGCCTCAATGAGCAGTTCTTC. The entire variable domain, with the rest obtained from reference TRBV15 and TRBJ2-1, is as follows: DAMVIQNPRYQVTQFGKPVTLSCSQTLNHNVMYWYQQKSSQAPKLLFHYYDKDFNNEADTPDNFQSRRPNTSFCFLDIRSPGLGDTAMYLCATSREGLNEQFFGPGTRLTVL.

The J gene is TRBJ2-7, the V gene TRBV20-1, with 10 bases lining up with TRBD2. Germline V gene data show CDR1 as DFQATT and CDR2 as SNEGSKA (reference sequence). With V trimmed by 8 bases and J by 7 bases, 17 bases remained unmatched. This CDR3 region has 15 residues. The CDR3 DNA sequence: TGCAGTACCCTCAGGGGCCTAGCGGGAGTGCGGGAGCAGTACTTC. Its protein product is CSTLRGLAGVREQYF.

This clonotype came up a few times. V is TRBV4-3 and J is TRBJ2-7; TRBD2 matches at 9 bases. This CDR3 comprises 13 residues. Germline V gene lookup returns CDR1 LGHNA and CDR2 YSLEER. The V gene end was trimmed by 3 bases and the J gene end by 5 bases; junction bases not matched to a gene: 2. Here the CDR3 DNA reads TGCGCCAGCAGCCATCGGACTAGCGACGAGCAGTACTTC. Its translation is CASSHRTSDEQYF.

The chain carries TRBV7-2 and TRBJ1-6; no clear D. Per germline, CDR1 SGHTA and CDR2 FQGNSA. The CDR3 length is 12 residues. V shed 4 bases and J shed 10 bases, with 8 bases lying between them. In DNA form, the CDR3 reads TGTGCCAGCAGCTCCGGTTGGTCACCCCTCCACTTT. Translation gives CASSSGWSPLHF. The full variable domain, completed using reference TRBV7-2 and TRBJ1-6, is GAGVSQSPSNKVTEKGKDVELRCDPISGHTALYWYRQSLGQGLEFLIYFQGNSAPDKSGLPSDRFSAERTGGSVSTLTIQRTQQEDSAVYLCASSSGWSPLHFGNGTRLTVT.

The sample holds a few counts of this clonotype. The rearrangement uses TRBV20-1 and TRBJ2-7; 9 bases map to TRBD2. The CDR3 totals 14 residues. Per germline, CDR1 DFQATT and CDR2 SNEGSKA (reference sequence). V lost 6 bases to trimming and J lost 2 bases; unmatched junction nucleotides: 8. CDR3 coding DNA: TGCAGTGCCCCGTTTAGCGGGAGTGCCTACGAGCAGTACTTC. The encoded protein is CSAPFSGSAYEQYF.

This clonotype was detected a few times. The chain recombines TRBV25-1 with TRBJ2-7; possibly TRBD1 or TRBD2 for D (5 bases each). V was trimmed by 2 bases and J by 5 bases, leaving 13 bases between them. The germline gives CDR1 MGHDK, CDR2 SYGVNS. The CDR3 has 14 amino acids. CDR3 amino acids: CASSEKAGAHEQYF. DNA of the CDR3: TGTGCCAGCAGTGAAAAAGCCGGGGCCCACGAGCAGTACTTC.

This sequence joins TRBV20-1 and TRBJ2-7, with 12 bases aligning to TRBD2. Losses at the gene ends were 6 bases for V and 5 bases for J; bases not matched to a gene: 11. The length of the CDR3 is 15 residues. Germline V gene sequence: CDR1 DFQATT, CDR2 SNEGSKA (reference sequence). Written as DNA, the CDR3 is TGCAGTGCAACCTGGACTAGCGGGGTCCGGGACGAGCAGTACTTC. Its protein is CSATWTSGVRDEQYF.

V usage is TRBV12-3 or TRBV12-4 and J usage is TRBJ2-7; the D gene is possibly TRBD1 (5 bases). The germline V and J ends were trimmed by 6 bases and 1 base, with 16 bases remaining between them. CDR3 length equals 15 residues. The CDR3 DNA sequence: TGTGCCAGCAGCACAGGACGGGTGAGATCCTACGAGCAGTACTTC. It is translated as CASSTGRVRSYEQYF.